A single sample is the source of the 20 T cell receptor beta chains below, sequenced in a study of early stage breast cancer tumors. Repertoires were generated with immunoSEQ multiplex PCR, while TCRdb's copy carries only in-frame clones and drops some. The sample shows approximately 17,000 clones, about 86% of them seen only once. Sequenced material: blood. These receptors were obtained from a person between 65 and 79 years old with breast cancer.

This rearrangement joins TRBV29-1 to TRBJ1-2; D call uncertain. Between the trimmed V and J ends, which lost 6 bases and 0 bases, there was a span of 8 bases. Germline assignment: CDR1 SQVTM and CDR2 ANQGSEA. This CDR3 region has 12 residues. Here the CDR3 reads CSVRAANYGYTF. For the CDR3, the DNA is TGCAGCGTGAGGGCAGCTAACTATGGCTACACCTTC.

The rearrangement uses TRBV19 and TRBJ1-4; no clear D. The V gene's germline CDR1 is LNHDA and CDR2 SQIVND (reference sequence). This CDR3 comprises 15 residues. Trimming pared 2 bases from V and 0 bases from J, leaving 7 bases between. The CDR3 DNA reads TGTGCCAGTAGTATAAGCGGTGCAACTAATGAAAAACTGTTTTTT. Encoded protein: CASSISGATNEKLFF. Looking up the rest from reference TRBV19 and TRBJ1-4 gives the full variable domain: DGGITQSPKYLFRKEGQNVTLSCEQNLNHDAMYWYRQDPGQGLRLIYYSQIVNDFQKGDIAEGYSVSREKKESFPLTVTSAQKNPTAFYLCASSISGATNEKLFFGSGTQLSVL.

This chain connects TRBV19 to TRBJ2-7, with 8 nucleotides matching TRBD2. V lost 6 bases to trimming and J lost 1 base; unmatched junction nucleotides: 8. The CDR3 runs to 15 residues. Germline V CDR1 and CDR2: LNHDA, SQIVND (reference sequence). CDR3 nucleotide sequence: TGTGCCAGTAGGAATCGGGGGGGGAGATCCTACGAGCAGTACTTC. The encoded protein is CASRNRGGRSYEQYF.

The rearrangement joins TRBV6-5 to TRBJ1-2, with 7 bases aligning to TRBD1. CDR1 and CDR2 (germline): MNHEY, SVGAGI. V lost 7 bases to trimming and J lost 14 bases; unmatched junction nucleotides: 19. This CDR3 is 14 amino acids long. The CDR3 loop is CASTPRVGWTGDTF. The DNA for the CDR3 is TGTGCCAGCACCCCCAGGGTCGGTTGGACAGGAGATACCTTC.

The chain recombines TRBV5-1 with TRBJ2-1; 9 bases are shared with TRBD2. The CDR3 sequence is 17 residues long. From germline, CDR1 is SGHRS and CDR2 YFSETQ. V trimming: 4 bases; J trimming: 4 bases; junction bases outside the gene matches: 12. Here the CDR3 DNA reads TGCGCCAGCAGCGCCTTCGGGGGTAGCGGGGGATACAATGAGCAGTTCTTC. Its translation is CASSAFGGSGGYNEQFF.

In nucleotides, the CDR3 is TGTGCCAGCAGCTTGATCGCAGGGGCGAACACTGAAGCTTTCTTT. This sequence encodes CASSLIAGANTEAFF. The chain recombines TRBV7-9 with TRBJ1-1; possible D gene TRBD1, 6 bases. The V end was cut by 3 bases, the J end by 1 base, with 12 bases between. The V gene's germline CDR1 is SEHNR and CDR2 FQNEAQ (reference sequence). CDR3 length: 15 amino acids.

The genes are TRBV18 and TRBJ2-4; perhaps TRBD1 as D (6 bases). The CDR3 is 16 amino acids. V gave up 2 bases and J gave up 4 bases, with 15 bases separating them. Germline CDR1 KGHSH, CDR2 LQKENI. This CDR3 is CASSPAGTRGKNIQYF. The CDR3 nucleotides are TGTGCCAGCTCACCAGCCGGGACGAGGGGGAAAAACATTCAGTACTTC.

As DNA, the CDR3 is TGTGCCACAGGACAGTCCTACGAGCAGTACTTC. Residues: CATGQSYEQYF. The chain employs TRBV19 and TRBJ2-7; weak D call: TRBD1 (6 bases). The germline V gene encodes CDR1 LNHDA and CDR2 SQIVND (reference sequence). The ends were cut back, 10 bases at V and 1 base at J, with 8 bases in the middle. This CDR3 region has 11 residues.

The table lists this clone with a few counts. This chain joins TRBV6-1 and TRBJ1-2, with 10 bases fitting TRBD1. The CDR3 sequence is 16 residues long. Trimming at V came to 2 bases and at J to 10 bases, leaving 13 bases not matched to a gene. Germline CDR1 reads MNHNS; CDR2 reads SASEGT. DNA for the CDR3: TGTGCCAGCAGTGAACGAAATGAGGACAGGGGGGTAGACTACACCTTC. This translates into CASSERNEDRGVDYTF.

This clone was detected only once. This chain joins TRBV28 and TRBJ2-6; tentatively, D is TRBD1 (6 bases). The CDR3 has 13 amino acids. Trimming pared 6 bases from V and 12 bases from J, leaving 15 bases between. Per germline, CDR1 MDHEN and CDR2 SYDVKM. The CDR3 sequence: CASRSDRSSVLTF. The CDR3 bases are TGTGCCAGCAGATCCGACAGGAGCAGCGTCCTGACTTTC.

The chain links TRBV28 to TRBJ1-2; no definite D call. V shed 3 bases and J shed 4 bases, with 9 bases lying between them. From germline, CDR1 is MDHEN and CDR2 SYDVKM. This CDR3 comprises 13 residues. DNA of the CDR3: TGTGCCAGCAGTTTCGAAGACATCTATGGCTACACCTTC. Protein product: CASSFEDIYGYTF.

The CDR3 DNA reads as TGCGCCAGCAGCTTGGTTGGAGGACAGGGGGAGCCCGGGGAGCTGTTTTTT. Translation: CASSLVGGQGEPGELFF. This chain joins TRBV5-1 and TRBJ2-2; 10 positions agree with TRBD1. V lost 0 bases to trimming and J lost 6 bases; unmatched junction nucleotides: 8. CDR3 length equals 17 residues. Germline V gene lookup returns CDR1 SGHRS and CDR2 YFSETQ.

The rearrangement joins TRBV4-1 to TRBJ2-7; TRBD2 is a possible D gene (7 bases). Trimming pared 5 bases from V and 2 bases from J, leaving 19 bases between. Looked up from germline, CDR1 is MGHRA and CDR2 is YSYEKL. This CDR3 spans 16 amino acids. DNA for the CDR3: TGCGCCAGCAGCACCTGGGGAGGGGGGGCCGCCTACGAGCAGTACTTC. Translation gives CASSTWGGGAAYEQYF.

The rearrangement joins TRBV7-9 to TRBJ1-2; D call uncertain. The V end was cut by 6 bases, the J end by 3 bases, with 14 bases between. This CDR3 comprises 14 residues. CDR1 and CDR2 from the germline V gene are SEHNR and FQNEAQ (reference sequence). Here the CDR3 reads CASSAELRDYGYTF. CDR3 in DNA: TGTGCCAGCAGTGCGGAGCTTCGGGACTATGGCTACACCTTC. The full variable domain, with the rest looked up from reference TRBV7-9 and TRBJ1-2, is DTGVSQNPRHKITKRGQNVTFRCDPISEHNRLYWYRQTLGQGPEFLTYFQNEAQLEKSRLLSDRFSAERPKGSFSTLEIQRTEQGDSAMYLCASSAELRDYGYTFGSGTRLTVV.

V gene TRBV19 combines with J gene TRBJ2-1, with D maybe TRBD1 (5 bases). CDR3 length equals 12 residues. V lost 8 bases, J lost 4 bases, and 9 bases lay in between. Germline CDR1 and CDR2: LNHDA and SQIVND (reference sequence). CDR3 nucleotide sequence: TGTGCCAGTTCGACAGTGTACAATGAGCAGTTCTTC. Translating it yields CASSTVYNEQFF.

In this sample, this clone turned up a few times. The V and J genes are TRBV7-6 and TRBJ1-6; 9 bases are a match to TRBD1. Germline CDR1 is SGHVS and CDR2 is FNYEAQ. This CDR3 is 15 amino acids long. Germline trimming cut 5 bases from V and 8 bases from J; bases unmatched to any gene: 7. The CDR3, as DNA: TGTGCCAGCAGCACCCTGGGACAGGGTGATTCACCCCTCCACTTT. Its translation: CASSTLGQGDSPLHF.

This clone was counted a single time. CDR3 DNA: TGTGCCAGCAGATGGACAGGACAGCCCTACGAGCAGTACTTC. It yields the protein CASRWTGQPYEQYF. The genes are TRBV2 and TRBJ2-7, with 7 positions matching TRBD1. There are 14 residues in the CDR3. CDR1 and CDR2 from the germline V gene are SNHLY and FYNNEI. J lost 2 bases, V lost 6 bases, and 7 bases had no gene match.

The chain carries TRBV5-6 and TRBJ2-7; 8 bases fit TRBD1. CDR1 and CDR2 (germline): SGHDT, YYEEEE. This CDR3 region has 14 residues. The J segment lost 4 bases and the V segment lost 2 bases, leaving 5 bases of the junction unmatched. The CDR3 DNA reads as TGTGCCAGCAGCTTTTCGGGACAGGCTTACGAGCAGTACTTC. Its protein is CASSFSGQAYEQYF.

This clone was detected a few times. This chain connects TRBV6-1 to TRBJ1-6; TRBD1 agrees at 7 bases. The CDR3 runs to 15 residues. Unmatched junction bases numbered 8, after V lost 7 bases and J lost 5 bases. Germline lookup yields CDR1 MNHNS and CDR2 SASEGT. In DNA form, the CDR3 reads TGTGCCAGCATAAGAGGACAGGAGAATAATTCACCCCTCCACTTT. Translated: CASIRGQENNSPLHF.

The chain combines TRBV27 with TRBJ1-2, with 10 bases lining up with TRBD1. The CDR3 totals 13 residues. Germline CDR1 MNHEY, CDR2 SMNVEV (reference sequence). V shed 5 bases and J 8 bases; nucleotides not matched to a gene: 5. The CDR3 reads CASSRQGATGYTF. The CDR3, as DNA: TGTGCCAGCAGTCGACAGGGGGCTACGGGCTACACCTTC.